What follows are 5 T cell receptor beta chains derived from one specimen sequenced in a study of vaccination effects on CD4 cells after COVID-19. Expansion of antigen-specific CD4+ T cells with viral peptide pools was carried out by the ViraFEST assay before sequencing. Culture lasted about nine days before CD4+ T cell isolation. The person was diagnosed with PCR-confirmed SARS-CoV-2 infection between March and December 2020. All study participants received two doses of BNT162b2 or mRNA-1273 vaccine. The protocol was immunoSEQ multiplex PCR, while the TCRdb copy is restricted to in-frame clones and leaves out a portion. The sample shows 15,000 to 20,000 clones, about 80% of them seen only once. These receptors have no known antigen. Source: CD4+ T cells from PBMCs cultured with SARS-CoV-2 spike peptides, taken after COVID-19 vaccination. The receptors were sampled from a human donor who had a prior SARS-CoV-2 infection.

The chain is built from TRBV4-2 and TRBJ1-1, with 9 bases that match TRBD1. Looked up from germline, CDR1 is LGHNA and CDR2 is YNFKEQ. The V gene end was trimmed by 1 base and the J gene end by 6 bases; junction bases not matched to a gene: 9. This CDR3 region has 16 residues. Here the CDR3 DNA reads TGTGCCAGCAGCCAAGTTGGCAACAGGGGGCTCTCTGAAGCTTTCTTT. It is translated as CASSQVGNRGLSEAFF.

This clone was counted a single time. This sequence joins TRBV6-5 and TRBJ2-7; no definite D call. Trimming took 6 bases from V and 5 from J, leaving 8 bases between them. The germline V gene has CDR1 MNHEY and CDR2 SVGAGI. The CDR3 consists of 11 residues. CDR3 amino acids: CASRLNHEQYF. CDR3 DNA: TGTGCCAGCAGATTAAATCACGAGCAGTACTTC.

The chain has TRBV3-1 (or the pseudogene TRBV3-2) and TRBJ1-1; no firm D call. The CDR3 loop spans 13 amino acids. Germline-derived CDR1 and CDR2 are LGHDT and YNNKEL (reference sequence). The V end was cut by 2 bases, the J end by 7 bases, with 11 bases between. Here the CDR3 DNA reads TGTGCCAGCAGCCAATTGGATCCGCTTGAAGCTTTCTTT. Protein product: CASSQLDPLEAFF.

This chain links TRBV4-2 with TRBJ2-7, with TRBD2 matching 9 bases. CDR1 is LGHNA, CDR2 YNFKEQ, per germline. This CDR3 has 18 amino acids. Trimming took 0 bases from V and 0 from J; bases not matched to a gene: 9. CDR3 amino acids: CASSQEAVAGVTSYEQYF. The DNA of the CDR3 is TGTGCCAGCAGCCAAGAGGCGGTAGCGGGAGTTACCTCCTACGAGCAGTACTTC.

The chain uses TRBV2 and TRBJ1-6; a possible D gene is TRBD1 (6 bases). The CDR3 runs 16 residues. Germline loops: CDR1 SNHLY, CDR2 FYNNEI. V was clipped by 5 bases and J by 7 bases, with 18 bases between them. The CDR3 bases are TGTGCCAGCAGTCGGAATCTGGGACAAGGGAATTCACCCCTCCACTTT. Protein sequence: CASSRNLGQGNSPLHF.